This entry lists 29 T cell receptor beta chains sequenced from one sample in a study of blood T cell repertoires in COVID-19 (dated by TCRdb to about 2020). The receptor library was made with the immunoSEQ multiplex PCR assay. TCRdb took this table from immuneACCESS and kept in-frame rearrangements with V and J called. Such tables lack part of the clones; where checked against another copy, unresolved V genes explain under half of the gap, and the rest is unexplained. Across this sample there are about 85,000 clones, with 65% to 80% seen only once. The top ten constitute around 11% of the sample. The sequencing input was peripheral blood. The receptors were sampled from a man between 65 and 85 years old with acute or convalescent COVID-19.

The V call is TRBV29-1, the J call TRBJ2-7; TRBD1 is a possible D gene (6 bases). The germline V gene has CDR1 SQVTM and CDR2 ANQGSEA. V lost 0 bases and J lost 2, with 11 bases in between. The CDR3 sequence is 14 residues long. As DNA, the CDR3 is TGCAGCGTTGAAGATCGTCCAGGGGCCTACGAGCAGTACTTC. It encodes CSVEDRPGAYEQYF.

The genes are TRBV12-5 and TRBJ2-2, with TRBD2 identical over 11 bases. The CDR3 totals 17 residues. V was clipped by 2 bases and J by 4 bases; unmatched bases: 6. Germline CDR1 and CDR2: LGHNT and FRNRAP. This CDR3 is CASGLHSGGAATGELFF. The CDR3 nucleotides are TGTGCTAGTGGTTTGCATAGCGGGGGGGCCGCCACCGGGGAGCTGTTTTTT. Full variable domain (outside the CDR3, taken from reference TRBV12-5 and TRBJ2-2): DARVTQTPRHKVTEMGQEVTMRCQPILGHNTVFWYRQTMMQGLELLAYFRNRAPLDDSGMPKDRFSAEMPDATLATLKIQPSEPRDSAVYFCASGLHSGGAATGELFFGEGSRLTVL.

There are a few counts of this clone. The V gene is TRBV27, the J gene TRBJ1-2, with a possible D match to TRBD1 (5 bases). V dropped 3 bases and J dropped 7 bases, with 12 bases sitting between them. The CDR3 totals 13 residues. Germline CDR1 MNHEY, CDR2 SMNVEV (reference sequence). CDR3 DNA sequence: TGTGCCAGCAGTTTGGCAGGGCCATCTGGCTACACCTTC. Amino acid sequence: CASSLAGPSGYTF.

V is TRBV2 and J is TRBJ2-7; TRBD2 matches 8 bases. Unmatched junction bases numbered 9, after V lost 3 bases and J lost 5 bases. This CDR3 contains 15 residues. Germline values: CDR1 SNHLY, CDR2 FYNNEI. In nucleotides, the CDR3 is TGTGCCAGCAGTGATGAGGATAGTAGCGGGGACGAGCAGTACGTC. This translates into CASSDEDSSGDEQYV.

The chain carries TRBV7-3 and TRBJ2-5, with 9 bases that match TRBD1. Germline V gene sequence: CDR1 SGHTA, CDR2 FQGTGA. Trimming took 5 bases from V and 1 from J; bases not matched to a gene: 8. This CDR3 contains 16 residues. CDR3 sequence: CASSPGDRASQETQYF. The CDR3 region has the DNA TGTGCCAGCAGCCCGGGGGACAGGGCTTCCCAAGAGACCCAGTACTTC. The complete variable domain, with remaining parts taken from reference TRBV7-3 and TRBJ2-5, reads GAGVSQTPSNKVTEKGKYVELRCDPISGHTALYWYRQSLGQGPEFLIYFQGTGAADDSGLPNDRFFAVRPEGSVSTLKIQRTERGDSAVYLCASSPGDRASQETQYFGPGTRLLVL.

This clone was counted between two and nine times. The chain is built from TRBV19 and TRBJ1-3, with D unresolved. The germline CDR1 and CDR2 sequences are LNHDA and SQIVND (reference sequence). This CDR3 comprises 16 residues. Trimming shortened V by 5 bases and J by 0 bases, and 14 bases separated the two germline ends. The chain's CDR3 is CASSSSTGSSGNTIYF. As DNA, the CDR3 is TGTGCCAGTAGTTCTTCGACGGGAAGCTCTGGAAACACCATATATTTT.

The chain employs TRBV18 and TRBJ1-1; D possibly corresponds to TRBD1 (6 bases). Between the trimmed V and J ends, which lost 3 bases and 1 base, there was a span of 12 bases. Germline-derived CDR1 and CDR2 are KGHSH and LQKENI. The CDR3 totals 15 residues. CDR3 loop: CASSPTTGRNTEAFF. In nucleotides, the CDR3 is TGTGCCAGCTCACCTACGACAGGAAGGAACACTGAAGCTTTCTTT.

The sample holds a few counts of this clone. In the same sample, other DNA sequences code for this CDR3. The chain joins TRBV4-1 to TRBJ1-1, with 9 positions matching TRBD1. Germline CDR1 and CDR2: MGHRA and YSYEKL. With 3 bases clipped from V and 4 bases from J, the junction kept 0 bases outside the gene matches. The CDR3 runs to 13 residues. The CDR3 protein is CASSQDRGTEAFF. The CDR3 nucleotides are TGCGCCAGCAGCCAGGACAGGGGCACTGAAGCTTTCTTT.

The rearrangement uses TRBV4-1 and TRBJ2-1; 7 nucleotides line up with TRBD2. The CDR3 totals 17 residues. Germline V gene data show CDR1 as MGHRA and CDR2 as YSYEKL. V gave up 0 bases and J gave up 5 bases; unmatched junction bases: 10. The CDR3 here is CASSQDRKDSGHNEQFF. The CDR3 DNA reads as TGCGCCAGCAGCCAAGATAGGAAGGATAGCGGGCACAATGAGCAGTTCTTC.

V gene TRBV6-1 combines with J gene TRBJ2-1; D might be TRBD1 (5 bases). Trimming took off 5 bases at V and 4 bases at J, with 12 bases between the two ends. The germline CDR1 and CDR2 sequences are MNHNS and SASEGT. CDR3 length: 14 residues. In DNA, the CDR3 is TGTGCCAGCAGTTCTGTAGGGGCGTACAATGAGCAGTTCTTC. It is translated as CASSSVGAYNEQFF.

The chain joins TRBV2 to TRBJ1-1, with D possibly TRBD1 on 5 matching bases. Germline V gives CDR1 SNHLY, CDR2 FYNNEI. The CDR3 is 13 amino acids. Trimming pared 6 bases from V and 5 bases from J, leaving 13 bases between. Here the CDR3 DNA reads TGTGCCAGCAGGTTAGAAGGGGATACTGAAGCTTTCTTT. Translated, it gives CASRLEGDTEAFF.

V gene TRBV11-2 combines with J gene TRBJ1-2; 9 bases line up with TRBD1. Germline loops: CDR1 SGHAT, CDR2 FQNNGV. This CDR3 contains 15 residues. V shed 6 bases, J shed 0 bases, and the junction held 5 bases outside the gene matches. The CDR3 sequence is CASSMTGGANYGYTF. The CDR3 DNA reads TGTGCCAGCAGTATGACAGGGGGTGCTAACTATGGCTACACCTTC.

V is TRBV3-1 (or the pseudogene TRBV3-2) and J is TRBJ1-6, with 10 nucleotides matching TRBD1. Losses at the gene ends were 2 bases for V and 9 bases for J; bases not matched to a gene: 4. Germline values: CDR1 LGHDT, CDR2 YNNKEL (reference sequence). There are 15 residues in the CDR3. The CDR3, as DNA: TGTGCCAGCAGCCAACGACAGGGGGCGGCTTCACCCCTCCACTTT. As protein: CASSQRQGAASPLHF.

V and J are TRBV18 and TRBJ1-5; D gene uncertain. Trimming removed 3 bases from V and 7 bases from J, with 19 bases in between. From germline, CDR1 is KGHSH and CDR2 LQKENI. The CDR3 contains 16 residues. CDR3 coding DNA: TGTGCCAGCTCACCCCACCCGCGGGGTGTGGGACAGCCCCAGCATTTT. It is translated as CASSPHPRGVGQPQHF.

J is TRBJ1-1 and V is TRBV29-1; 7 bases are a match to TRBD1. After removal of 6 bases from V and 3 bases from J, the junction contained 4 bases not matched to a gene. Germline-derived CDR1 and CDR2 are SQVTM and ANQGSEA. The CDR3 spans 12 residues. CDR3 sequence (DNA): TGCAGCGTACTCAGGGGGGACACTGAAGCTTTCTTT. As protein: CSVLRGDTEAFF.

The chain employs TRBV9 and TRBJ1-1; D gene ambiguous. Trimming removed 0 bases at V and 1 base at J, with 7 bases between. There are 14 residues in the CDR3. CDR1 and CDR2 (germline): SGDLS, YYNGEE. DNA of the CDR3: TGTGCCAGCAGCGTAGGAACATCGAACACTGAAGCTTTCTTT. Its protein product is CASSVGTSNTEAFF.

The chain carries TRBV18 and TRBJ2-7, with TRBD1 as a possible D gene (7 bases). Per the germline V gene, CDR1 is KGHSH and CDR2 is LQKENI. The CDR3 runs to 11 residues. V gave up 6 bases and J gave up 6 bases, with 9 bases separating them. The chain's CDR3 is CASSQGGEQYF. DNA for the CDR3: TGTGCCAGCTCTCAGGGGGGCGAGCAGTACTTC.

This chain uses TRBV19 with TRBJ2-2; 10 bases are shared with TRBD1. V was pared by 7 bases and J by 0 bases, with 17 bases of the junction left unmatched. Germline lookup yields CDR1 LNHDA and CDR2 SQIVND (reference sequence). The CDR3 spans 20 residues. The CDR3 DNA is TGTGCCAGTAATACTATAGGGTGGGGACAGGGGAGTACGAACACCGGGGAGCTGTTTTTT. The encoded protein is CASNTIGWGQGSTNTGELFF.

The chain carries TRBV15 and TRBJ1-5; D might be TRBD1 (5 bases). CDR1 and CDR2 from the germline V gene are LNHNV and YYDKDF (reference sequence). The CDR3 runs to 15 residues. Between the trimmed V and J ends, which lost 5 bases and 1 base, there was a span of 12 bases. CDR3 region: CATSRGAGSNQPQHF. In DNA form, the CDR3 reads TGTGCCACCAGCCGAGGGGCTGGAAGCAATCAGCCCCAGCATTTT. The full variable domain, in which reference TRBV15 and TRBJ1-5 provide the parts outside the CDR3, is DAMVIQNPRYQVTQFGKPVTLSCSQTLNHNVMYWYQQKSSQAPKLLFHYYDKDFNNEADTPDNFQSRRPNTSFCFLDIRSPGLGDTAMYLCATSRGAGSNQPQHFGDGTRLSIL.

The sample holds one count of this clone. CDR3 in amino acids: CASSTRQGTGTDTQYF. CDR3 DNA sequence: TGTGCCAGCAGCACTAGACAGGGGACAGGCACAGATACGCAGTATTTT. This sequence joins TRBV11-2 and TRBJ2-3; 8 positions match TRBD1. Germline CDR1 is SGHAT and CDR2 is FQNNGV. J lost 1 base, V lost 5 bases, and 8 bases had no gene match. The CDR3 contains 16 residues.

The chain links TRBV3-1 (or the pseudogene TRBV3-2) to TRBJ2-7; 7 nucleotides align to TRBD1. This CDR3 is 15 amino acids long. V was pared by 4 bases and J by 0 bases, with 6 bases of the junction left unmatched. Germline CDR1 LGHDT, CDR2 YNNKEL (reference sequence). The CDR3 spells CASSPRQGNSYEQYF. CDR3 sequence (DNA): TGTGCCAGCAGCCCTCGACAGGGCAACTCCTACGAGCAGTACTTC.

V usage is TRBV7-9 and J usage is TRBJ1-4; D may be TRBD1 (5 bases). The germline V gene encodes CDR1 SEHNR and CDR2 FQNEAQ (reference sequence). V lost 2 bases to trimming and J lost 8 bases, with 15 bases between them. The CDR3 has 15 residues. For the CDR3, the DNA is TGTGCCAGCAGCTTATCGGGGGGGATGGAGGAAAAACTGTTTTTT. Translated, it gives CASSLSGGMEEKLFF.

The J gene is TRBJ2-7, the V gene TRBV7-9; 8 bases agree with TRBD2. The V and J ends lost 4 bases and 4 bases, in that order; junction bases with no gene match: 12. The V gene's germline CDR1 is SEHNR and CDR2 FQNEAQ (reference sequence). The CDR3 is made up of 16 amino acids. Written as DNA, the CDR3 is TGTGCCAGCAGCTACCCATCGTGGCGGGGGGAATACGAGCAGTACTTC. Encoded protein: CASSYPSWRGEYEQYF.

This chain links TRBV5-4 with TRBJ2-5, with D maybe TRBD2 (5 bases). Between the trimmed V and J ends, which lost 2 bases and 0 bases, there was a span of 8 bases. The CDR3 is made up of 14 amino acids. Germline V gives CDR1 SGHNT, CDR2 YYREEE (reference sequence). CDR3: CASSLPGYQETQYF. DNA for the CDR3: TGTGCCAGCAGCTTACCGGGGTACCAAGAGACCCAGTACTTC.

About this clone itself: A read error may account for a junction end that differs from germline. V usage is TRBV7-9 and J usage is TRBJ2-1; 7 bases map to TRBD2. CDR1 and CDR2 (germline): SEHNR, FQNEAQ (reference sequence). The CDR3 runs to 14 residues. CDR3 nucleotide sequence: TGTGCCAGCAGCGTAGCGGGCTTTTACAATGAGCAGTTCTTC. This gives the protein CASSVAGFYNEQFF.

This sequence joins TRBV7-8 and TRBJ2-3; D is undetermined. This CDR3 has 11 residues. The V end lost 3 bases, the J end lost 5 bases, and 3 bases lay between the germline ends. The germline CDR1 and CDR2 sequences are SGHVS and FQNEAQ. As DNA, the CDR3 is TGTGCCAGCAGCTTCAGAGATACGCAGTATTTT. It specifies CASSFRDTQYF.

This clone was detected a few times. This chain connects TRBV14 to TRBJ1-2; the match to TRBD1 covers 7 bases. CDR1 is SGHDN, CDR2 FVKESK, per germline. The CDR3 contains 16 residues. J lost 1 base, V lost 4 bases, and 9 bases had no gene match. The CDR3 DNA follows: TGTGCCAGCAGCCTCGGAGGGGACAGTATTAACTATGGCTACACCTTC. Its protein product is CASSLGGDSINYGYTF.

The chain recombines TRBV5-1 with TRBJ2-7; possible D gene TRBD1, 6 bases. Trimming shortened V by 9 bases and J by 0 bases, and 16 bases separated the two germline ends. The CDR3 is 14 amino acids. Per the germline V gene, CDR1 is SGHRS and CDR2 is YFSETQ. CDR3 amino acids: CATRRTANSYEQYF. The CDR3 DNA reads TGCGCCACCCGGAGGACAGCGAACTCCTACGAGCAGTACTTC.

This clone was observed a handful of times. The V gene is TRBV9, the J gene TRBJ2-3, with a tentative D call TRBD2 (6 bases). The CDR3 is 13 residues long. V lost 0 bases to trimming and J lost 9 bases, with 11 bases between them. The germline V gene encodes CDR1 SGDLS and CDR2 YYNGEE. Written as DNA, the CDR3 is TGTGCCAGCAGCGTAGGGGGGGAAAGAACGCAGTATTTT. This sequence encodes CASSVGGERTQYF.